This TCR beta chain was recovered during a study of T cells after yellow fever vaccination. Turning to the study itself: SMART-Seq v4 Ultra Low Input handled preparation of low-cell-number fractions.

This clonotype was counted a few times. Its matching antigen is unknown. The V end was cut by 5 bases, the J end by 4 bases, with 11 bases between. The CDR3 sequence is 13 residues long. Germline V gene lookup returns CDR1 MDHEN and CDR2 SYDVKM. In TCRdb, the 5' RACE reads were re-called with MiXCR into one record per CDR3 protein. The sample yields a few hundred thousand distinct CDR3 sequences, 4% to 5.5% seen once. Study outcomes and limitations: Detected again after the booster were most primary-vaccination clones, at approximately 95% CD4 and more than 70% CD8.

The V gene is TRBV28, the J gene TRBJ2-5, with no clear D. This sequence originates from a man between 18 and 29 years old who received the YFV17D yellow fever vaccine. The sample in question was PBMCs, obtained 15 days after the yellow fever booster vaccination. The CDR3 is CASSLGHLETQYF. In DNA, the CDR3 is TGTGCCAGCAGTCTGGGCCACCTAGAGACCCAGTACTTC.